The entry below gives a single TCR beta chain sequence along with its context. Its specificity is unknown. The record originates from a study of T-cell reconstitution after alpha-beta-depleted transplantation in children. Findings of the study overall: Reportedly, only several hundred clones from non-depleted graft cells drove alpha-beta T-cell counts at about two months. One year after transplant, T-cell counts and diversity came mostly from newly produced T cells. TCRbeta diversity was high at day 60 in some patients (a result of surviving recipient T cells and thymic progenitors).

Unique molecular identifiers tagged the TCRbeta library. Each CDR3 protein gets one entry after TCRdb re-called the PCR reads with MiXCR. The table records hundreds of thousands of distinct CDR3 sequences, around 14% of them present only once. Sequenced here: PBMCs, sampled before TCRalphabeta/CD19-depleted stem cell transplant. The TCR sequence derives from a girl under 10 years old with congenital amegakaryocytic thrombocytopenia, due to receive a stem cell transplant.

The CDR3 DNA reads as TGTGCCAGCACCCCCCTCGACGGCTACAATGAGCAGTTCTTC. It specifies CASTPLDGYNEQFF. The gene calls are TRBV28 and TRBJ2-1; D remains ambiguous. Germline CDR1 reads MDHEN; CDR2 reads SYDVKM. V lost 7 bases, J lost 3 bases, and 13 bases lay in between. The CDR3 extends over 14 amino acids.